Presented here are 6 T cell receptor beta chains from one specimen sequenced in a study of cytomegalovirus exposure and HLA in healthy donors. 13 Jbeta primers and 60 Vbeta primers were used for the PCR. The table came from immunoSEQ multiplex PCR; TCRdb's copy has only in-frame clones and leaves some out. The repertoire holds about 130,000 clones, with roughly two thirds as singletons. The sample consisted of PBMCs. These receptors came from a young man in good health and CMV-seropositive.

The rearrangement links TRBV15 to TRBJ2-3, with TRBD1 matching over 8 bases. Germline V gene lookup returns CDR1 LNHNV and CDR2 YYDKDF (reference sequence). This CDR3 spans 16 amino acids. With 2 bases clipped from V and 1 base from J, the junction kept 5 bases outside the gene matches. In DNA, the CDR3 is TGTGCCACCAGCAGACAGGGGGCGAGTCGCACAGATACGCAGTATTTT. Translated, it gives CATSRQGASRTDTQYF.

The CDR3: CASSLDSSGELFF. CDR3 DNA sequence: TGTGCCAGCTCACTAGACTCCAGCGGGGAGCTGTTTTTT. The chain employs TRBV18 and TRBJ2-2; D is uncertain. CDR3 length: 13 amino acids. The ends were cut back, 4 bases at V and 7 bases at J, with 10 bases in the middle. In germline, CDR1 is KGHSH, CDR2 LQKENI.

V is TRBV9 and J is TRBJ2-6; TRBD1 might be the D (5 bases). The CDR3 covers 17 residues. The germline V gene encodes CDR1 SGDLS and CDR2 YYNGEE. V was trimmed by 4 bases and J by 0 bases, leaving 14 bases between them. The CDR3 protein is CASSTRQWSSGANVLTF. CDR3 coding DNA: TGTGCCAGCAGCACCCGACAGTGGAGCTCTGGGGCCAACGTCCTGACTTTC.

There are a few counts of this clone. V gene TRBV6-4 combines with J gene TRBJ2-2, with D possibly being TRBD2 (6 bases). Trimming stripped 4 bases from V and 1 base from J, with 7 bases between. This CDR3 contains 14 residues. Per germline, CDR1 MRHNA and CDR2 SNTAGT. Written as DNA, the CDR3 is TGTGCCAGCAGTGGCGGGGAGAACACCGGGGAGCTGTTTTTT. It is translated as CASSGGENTGELFF.

The V and J genes are TRBV7-8 and TRBJ2-2; the match to TRBD1 covers 10 bases. Per the germline V gene, CDR1 is SGHVS and CDR2 is FQNEAQ. CDR3 length: 17 amino acids. The ends lost 1 base at V and 5 bases at J; junction bases unmatched: 7. CDR3 loop: CASSLEIGTGATGELFF. The CDR3 DNA sequence: TGTGCCAGCAGCTTAGAGATAGGGACAGGGGCAACCGGGGAGCTGTTTTTT.

This chain links TRBV7-6 with TRBJ2-3; 8 bases are shared with TRBD2. Trimming took 2 bases from V and 2 from J; bases not matched to a gene: 9. The CDR3 consists of 17 residues. Germline V gene lookup returns CDR1 SGHVS and CDR2 FNYEAQ. Written as DNA, the CDR3 is TGTGCCAGCAGCTTACTTGACGGGCGGGAGGTCACAGATACGCAGTATTTT. Protein product: CASSLLDGREVTDTQYF.